These T cell receptor beta chains were read from a single sample in a study of cytomegalovirus exposure and HLA in healthy donors. The repertoire was sequenced with immunoSEQ multiplex PCR; TCRdb's copy has only in-frame clones and lacks some. In total, the table holds tens of thousands of clones. Source material: PBMCs. The receptors were gathered from a man aged 35-49 years in good health and CMV-seronegative. CDR3s include the opening cysteine and the closing phenylalanine or tryptophan. D genes are given only for firm matches. Size is stated for part of the rows, as once, few or many counts, or as a class when the clone is expanded.

clone size	D gene	J gene	V gene	CDR3 DNA	CDR3 protein
NA	TRBD2	TRBJ2-3	TRBV6-5	TGTGCCGTAGCTAGCGGGGAACTAGACACAGATACGCAGTATTTT	CAVASGELDTDTQYF
NA	TRBD1	TRBJ1-2	TRBV25-1	TGTGCCAGCAGTGAATACAGAACCGGGACAGGGAATGGCTACACCTTC	CASSEYRTGTGNGYTF
NA	TRBD2	TRBJ2-2	TRBV6-5	TGTGCCAGCAGTCCAGCGGGAGTCGCCACCGGGGAGCTGTTTTTT	CASSPAGVATGELFF
NA	TRBD1	TRBJ2-2	TRBV7-8	TGTGCCAGCAGCCCAACGACAGGGGGCGTCAGCATCGGGGAGCTGTTTTTT	CASSPTTGGVSIGELFF
NA	NA	TRBJ1-2	TRBV13	TGTGCCAGCAGCTTGGCAGTGGCGGATTATGGCTACACCTTC	CASSLAVADYGYTF
NA	NA	TRBJ2-1	TRBV10-3	TGTGCCATCAGGGCGGACACCCTCTCCTTGGGGAATGAGCAGTTCTTC	CAIRADTLSLGNEQFF
NA	NA	TRBJ2-1	TRBV9	TGTGCCAGCAGCCCCAGACCGGCAGGTGAGCAGTTCTTC	CASSPRPAGEQFF
NA	NA	TRBJ2-5	TRBV6-1	TGTGCCAGCTCGGTTTGGGCTACCCAAGAGACCCAGTACTTC	CASSVWATQETQYF
medium-sized	TRBD2	TRBJ2-7	TRBV4-3	TGCGCCAGCAGTTCATCACTAGCGGGAGGGTACGAGCAGTACTTC	CASSSSLAGGYEQYF
NA	NA	TRBJ2-2	TRBV4-1	TGCGCCAGCAGCCTCGAATTCCAGGGCGCCGGGGAGCTGTTTTTT	CASSLEFQGAGELFF
NA	NA	TRBJ2-7	TRBV28	TGTGCCAGCAGTTTATTACGGGGTCATTACGAGCAGTACTTC	CASSLLRGHYEQYF
NA	TRBD1	TRBJ1-1	TRBV5-1	TGCGCCAGCAGCTCTGACGGACAGGGTGGTACTGAAGCTTTCTTT	CASSSDGQGGTEAFF
NA	NA	TRBJ1-1	TRBV19	TGTGCCAGTAGTATCCTCCGGGGTCTAAGGACCACTGAAGCTTTCTTT	CASSILRGLRTTEAFF
NA	NA	TRBJ2-1	TRBV5-1	TGCGCCAGCAGCTTGGGCAGGGACAATGAGCAGTTCTTC	CASSLGRDNEQFF
NA	NA	TRBJ2-5	TRBV19	TGTGCCAGTAGTATCGGGTTCCGGGAGACCCAGTACTTC	CASSIGFRETQYF
NA	TRBD1	TRBJ2-7	TRBV6-1	TGTGCCAGCGAGATCGGGACAGGGACCTACGAGCAGTACTTC	CASEIGTGTYEQYF
NA	TRBD2	TRBJ2-7	TRBV6-6	TGTGCCAGCAGTTACTTTGCGGGAGGGGCCGAGCAGTACTTC	CASSYFAGGAEQYF
NA	TRBD2	TRBJ2-3	TRBV29-1	TGCAGCGTCGAGGGACTAGCGGGAGAGAACCTGAGCACAGATACGCAGTATTTT	CSVEGLAGENLSTDTQYF
NA	TRBD1	TRBJ2-7	TRBV7-2	TGTGCCAGCAGCTGGGACAGGGGGTCCTACGAGCAGTACTTC	CASSWDRGSYEQYF
NA	NA	TRBJ1-1	TRBV4-1	TGCGCCAGCAGCCAGGCCGGGGCGGGGAGTATGAACACTGAAGCTTTCTTT	CASSQAGAGSMNTEAFF
NA	NA	TRBJ1-1	TRBV4-3	TGCGCCAGCAGCCAAGACCAGGGCGGGGGCACTGAAGCTTTCTTT	CASSQDQGGGTEAFF
NA	NA	TRBJ2-7	TRBV6-6	TGTGCCAGCAGTTACGCAGGTCGGGAGATCGACGAGCAGTACTTC	CASSYAGREIDEQYF
NA	NA	TRBJ1-5	TRBV18	TGTGCCAGCTCACCAGGACTCAACAATCAGCCCCAGCATTTT	CASSPGLNNQPQHF
NA	TRBD2	TRBJ2-1	TRBV4-2	TGTGCCAGCAGCCCCGCCGCCCGGGCGGGAGGACCTTACAATGAGCAGTTCTTC	CASSPAARAGGPYNEQFF
NA	NA	TRBJ1-5	TRBV7-2	TGTGCCAGCAGCTTACAGGCTAGGGGTCAGCCCCAGCATTTT	CASSLQARGQPQHF
NA	NA	TRBJ1-1	TRBV7-2	TGTGCCAGCAGCTCATGGAGGAGCGCTGAAGCTTTCTTT	CASSSWRSAEAFF
NA	TRBD2	TRBJ2-5	TRBV4-1	TGCGCCAGCAGCCAACCCGCTAGCGGGACAGAGACCCAGTACTTC	CASSQPASGTETQYF
NA	TRBD1	TRBJ2-5	TRBV29-1	TGCAGCGTTGAAGGGACAGGGGCGCAAGAGACCCAGTACTTC	CSVEGTGAQETQYF
NA	NA	TRBJ2-7	TRBV7-9	TGTGCCAGCAGCTCCAGGGACACTCCCTACGAGCAGTACTTC	CASSSRDTPYEQYF
NA	TRBD2	TRBJ2-7	TRBV30	TGTGCCTGGAAGGGTTATGGGCGGGAGCCCTTCGAGCAGTACTTC	CAWKGYGREPFEQYF
NA	TRBD1	TRBJ1-6	TRBV28	TGTGCCAGCAGTAAAAACAGGGGCCGCTATAATTCACCCCTCCACTTT	CASSKNRGRYNSPLHF
NA	NA	TRBJ2-3	TRBV27	TGTGCCAGCAGTTTAATGGTAGCGGGCACAGATACGCAGTATTTT	CASSLMVAGTDTQYF
NA	NA	TRBJ1-1	TRBV30	TGTGCCTGGTCTCGGACAGCAATGAACACTGAAGCTTTCTTT	CAWSRTAMNTEAFF
NA	NA	TRBJ2-7	TRBV5-6	TGTGCCAGCAGCTTATGGGGCCTCGTGGGGGAGCAGTACTTC	CASSLWGLVGEQYF
NA	NA	TRBJ1-1	TRBV5-1	TGCGCCAGCAGCTTTTATGGCCGGGAGGAAGCTTTCTTT	CASSFYGREEAFF
NA	NA	TRBJ1-1	TRBV5-4	TGTGCCAGCAGTTCCTCCGGGGGGCTCACTGAAGATTTCTTT	CASSSSGGLTEDFF
NA	NA	TRBJ2-1	TRBV5-1	TGCGCCAGCAGCCACCGTGAGACTAGCAATGAGCAGTTCTTC	CASSHRETSNEQFF
NA	TRBD1	TRBJ1-1	TRBV9	TGTGCCAGCAGCAATGACAGGGGGAACACTGAAGCTTTCTTT	CASSNDRGNTEAFF
NA	NA	TRBJ1-5	TRBV7-9	TGTGCCAGCAGCTTAACAGCCGATGGAAATCAGCCCCAGCATTTT	CASSLTADGNQPQHF
NA	NA	TRBJ1-1	TRBV30	TGTGCCTGGGGGCAACGAAACACTGAAGCTTTCTTT	CAWGQRNTEAFF
NA	NA	TRBJ2-1	TRBV6-1	TGTGCCAGCAGTGAAGCAGAGCGCAATGAGCAGTTCTTC	CASSEAERNEQFF
NA	NA	TRBJ2-5	TRBV5-1	TGCGCCAGCAGCGCAAACACCCAAGAGACCCAGTACTTC	CASSANTQETQYF
NA	NA	TRBJ2-3	TRBV4-1	TGCGCCAGCAGCCAAGAAGCCAGCACAGATACGCAGTATTTT	CASSQEASTDTQYF
NA	TRBD1	TRBJ1-1	TRBV6-5	TGTGCCAGCAGTTACGAGACAGGGACCACTGAAGCTTTCTTT	CASSYETGTTEAFF
NA	TRBD1	TRBJ2-5	TRBV6-5	TGTGCCAGCCACAGGGGATTCCAAGAGACCCAGTACTTC	CASHRGFQETQYF
NA	NA	TRBJ2-6	TRBV5-6	TGTGCCAGCAGGGGGGGTTTTAGGCCCATCTCTGGGGCCAACGTCCTGACTTTC	CASRGGFRPISGANVLTF
NA	NA	TRBJ1-1	TRBV10-3	TGTGCCACCTCGATACAGATGAACACTGAAGCTTTCTTT	CATSIQMNTEAFF
NA	NA	TRBJ1-2	TRBV6-1	TGTGCCAGCAGTGACACTCAAAGCTACAACTATGGCTACACCTTC	CASSDTQSYNYGYTF
NA	TRBD2	TRBJ2-1	TRBV4-2	TGTGCCAGCAGCCAGGTCGAAGGAGCGGGAGGGCTGAATGAGCAGTTCTTC	CASSQVEGAGGLNEQFF
NA	NA	TRBJ2-7	TRBV30	TGTGCCTGGTCTACCGTCTACGAGCAGTACTTC	CAWSTVYEQYF
NA	NA	TRBJ1-5	TRBV2	TGTGCCAGCAGAGACCAGGGACACAATCAGCCCCAGCATTTT	CASRDQGHNQPQHF
NA	NA	TRBJ1-4	TRBV19	TGTGCCAGTAGTATCAGGCAGGGGTTTGCCGCTAATGAAAAACTGTTTTTT	CASSIRQGFAANEKLFF
NA	NA	TRBJ1-1	TRBV6-5	TGTGCCAGCAGTTACTCGAATGGGGGCGGGGGTACTGAAGCTTTCTTT	CASSYSNGGGGTEAFF